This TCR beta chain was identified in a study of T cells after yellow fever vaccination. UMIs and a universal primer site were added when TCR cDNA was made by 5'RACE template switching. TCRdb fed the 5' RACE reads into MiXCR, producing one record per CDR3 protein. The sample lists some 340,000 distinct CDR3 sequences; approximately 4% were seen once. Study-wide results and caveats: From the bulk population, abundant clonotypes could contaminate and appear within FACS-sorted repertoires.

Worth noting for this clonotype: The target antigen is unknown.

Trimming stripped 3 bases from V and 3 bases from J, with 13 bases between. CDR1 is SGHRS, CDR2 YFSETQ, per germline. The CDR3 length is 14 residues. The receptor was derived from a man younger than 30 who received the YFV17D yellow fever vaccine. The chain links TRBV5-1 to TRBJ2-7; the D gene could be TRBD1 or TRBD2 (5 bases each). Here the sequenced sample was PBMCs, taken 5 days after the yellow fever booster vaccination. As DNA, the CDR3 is TGCGCCAGCAGCTGGGGGACGGGGTTCTACGAGCAGTACTTC. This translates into CASSWGTGFYEQYF.